Each of the 17 T cell receptor beta chains below was sequenced from the same sample in a study of T cell responses to AZD1222 COVID-19 vaccine. Sequenced by immunoSEQ multiplex PCR; TCRdb stores in-frame clones only, minus some. The sample has more than 150,000 clones; around 94% are singletons. The sample consisted of peripheral blood, taken 28 days after the second AZD1222 dose. The receptors here all came from an adult who received the AZD1222 COVID-19 vaccine.

V is TRBV18 and J is TRBJ1-2, with 7 bases identical to TRBD1. Losses at the gene ends were 1 base for V and 3 bases for J; bases not matched to a gene: 14. There are 18 residues in the CDR3. CDR1 and CDR2 (germline): KGHSH, LQKENI. For the CDR3, the DNA is TGTGCCAGCTCACCACGGCAGGGGGGCGCAGCTTTGGACTATGGCTACACCTTC. This encodes CASSPRQGGAALDYGYTF.

The chain links TRBV9 to TRBJ2-1, with 13 bases matching TRBD2. Looked up from germline, CDR1 is SGDLS and CDR2 is YYNGEE. Trimming took 6 bases from V and 10 from J; bases not matched to a gene: 10. This CDR3 region has 15 residues. The CDR3 region has the DNA TGTGCCAGCACCCGAACTAGCGGGAGGGCCGCCGAGCAGTTCTTC. Protein: CASTRTSGRAAEQFF. Combining the CDR3 with reference TRBV9 and TRBJ2-1 gives the whole variable domain DSGVTQTPKHLITATGQRVTLRCSPRSGDLSVYWYQQSLDQGLQFLIQYYNGEERAKGNILERFSAQQFPDLHSELNLSSLELGDSALYFCASTRTSGRAAEQFFGPGTRLTVL.

The rearrangement uses TRBV6-5 and TRBJ1-5; D is uncertain. The germline V and J ends were trimmed by 7 bases and 3 bases, with 10 bases remaining between them. Germline lookup yields CDR1 MNHEY and CDR2 SVGAGI. The CDR3 is 13 amino acids. Here the CDR3 reads CASIAELNQPQHF. The CDR3 nucleotides are TGTGCCAGCATAGCAGAACTCAATCAGCCCCAGCATTTT.

This chain connects TRBV11-2 to TRBJ2-5; TRBD1 is a possible D gene (5 bases). Germline V CDR1 and CDR2: SGHAT, FQNNGV. V lost 4 bases to trimming and J lost 5 bases, with 5 bases between them. There are 11 residues in the CDR3. The CDR3 loop is CASSSGETQYF. Written as DNA, the CDR3 is TGTGCCAGCAGCTCAGGGGAGACCCAGTACTTC. The whole variable domain, remainder taken from reference TRBV11-2 and TRBJ2-5, is EAGVAQSPRYKIIEKRQSVAFWCNPISGHATLYWYQQILGQGPKLLIQFQNNGVVDDSQLPKDRFSAERLKGVDSTLKIQPAKLEDSAVYLCASSSGETQYFGPGTRLLVL.

The chain couples TRBV15 to TRBJ2-7, with D uncertain. Trimming left V 2 bases short and J 6 bases short, with 11 bases between. The CDR3 runs 13 residues. Germline-derived CDR1 and CDR2 are LNHNV and YYDKDF (reference sequence). The CDR3 bases are TGTGCCACCAGCAGAAACCCTCAAGGCGAGCAGTACTTC. This translates into CATSRNPQGEQYF.

This chain joins TRBV5-8 and TRBJ2-5; TRBD2 aligns across 10 bases. This CDR3 spans 19 amino acids. Germline CDR1 reads SGHTS; CDR2 reads YDEGEE. V was pared by 0 bases and J by 5 bases, with 16 bases of the junction left unmatched. The CDR3 DNA sequence: TGTGCCAGCAGCTTGGTCCGACTAGCGGGCAGAGGACACCGGGAGACCCAGTACTTC. The encoded protein is CASSLVRLAGRGHRETQYF.

This chain connects TRBV28 to TRBJ1-2; no firm D call. CDR3 size: 14 residues. CDR1 is MDHEN, CDR2 SYDVKM, per germline. V dropped 7 bases and J dropped 7 bases, with 19 bases sitting between them. For the CDR3, the DNA is TGTGCCAGCACCCTTGTAAGCCCACGCCGTGGCTACACCTTC. Translated: CASTLVSPRRGYTF.

This chain joins TRBV5-1 and TRBJ1-2; TRBD1 matches 7 bases. CDR1 SGHRS and CDR2 YFSETQ come from the germline V gene. V shed 5 bases and J 6 bases; nucleotides not matched to a gene: 7. This CDR3 is built from 13 residues. CDR3 bases: TGCGCCAGCAGGACAGGGTCGGAGAATGGCTACACCTTC. It codes for CASRTGSENGYTF.

The J gene is TRBJ2-7, the V gene TRBV28; TRBD2 aligns across 10 bases. Germline assignment: CDR1 MDHEN and CDR2 SYDVKM. The CDR3 is made up of 14 amino acids. J was trimmed by 4 bases and V by 2 bases; bases with no gene match: 2. The CDR3 loop reads CASSLPSGSYEQYF. CDR3 DNA: TGTGCCAGCAGTTTACCTAGCGGGAGTTACGAGCAGTACTTC.

The rearrangement uses TRBV7-2 and TRBJ1-3; maybe TRBD1 (6 bases). Germline V gene data show CDR1 as SGHTA and CDR2 as FQGNSA. V lost 2 bases to trimming and J lost 4 bases, with 9 bases between them. The CDR3 has 14 amino acids. In DNA, the CDR3 is TGTGCCAGCAGCTTATGGGGGCAAGGAAACACCATATATTTT. Translating it yields CASSLWGQGNTIYF.

The V call is TRBV6-2 or TRBV6-3, the J call TRBJ1-2; the D is unclear. CDR1 is MNHEY and CDR2 is SVGEGT in the germline V gene. V was shortened by 2 bases and J by 4 bases, with 11 bases between the two germline ends. CDR3 size: 14 residues. CDR3: CASSYEPSSYGYTF. In nucleotides, the CDR3 is TGTGCCAGCAGTTACGAGCCGTCTAGCTATGGCTACACCTTC.

The genes are TRBV6-2 or TRBV6-3 and TRBJ2-7; D uncertain. CDR3 length equals 12 residues. Germline V gene data show CDR1 as MNHEY and CDR2 as SVGEGT. Trimming cost V 2 bases and J 3 bases, with 5 bases left between them. The chain's CDR3 is CASSYPDYEQYF. Written as DNA, the CDR3 is TGTGCCAGCAGTTACCCGGACTACGAGCAGTACTTC.

The V and J genes are TRBV30 and TRBJ2-7; D is uncertain. The CDR3 spans 11 residues. The germline gives CDR1 GTSNPN, CDR2 SVGIG (reference sequence). Trimming stripped 3 bases from V and 4 bases from J, with 7 bases between. This chain's CDR3 is CAWRTGYEQYF. CDR3 DNA sequence: TGTGCCTGGAGAACCGGGTACGAGCAGTACTTC.

The V call is TRBV7-2, the J call TRBJ1-4, with 7 bases matching TRBD1. CDR1 is SGHTA and CDR2 is FQGNSA in the germline V gene. This CDR3 is built from 16 residues. Unmatched junction bases numbered 12, after V lost 6 bases and J lost 5 bases. The CDR3 spells CASRLLGTAMNEKLFF. In DNA, the CDR3 is TGTGCCAGCAGACTCCTAGGGACAGCGATGAATGAAAAACTGTTTTTT.

This clone was recorded once. The chain is built from TRBV5-4 and TRBJ2-5, with unresolved D. Trimming left V 2 bases short and J 2 bases short, with 13 bases between. In germline, CDR1 is SGHNT, CDR2 YYREEE (reference sequence). CDR3 length: 15 residues. The CDR3 nucleotides read TGTGCCAGCAGCTTAATCTGGGCCCATCAAGAGACCCAGTACTTC. Its protein product is CASSLIWAHQETQYF.

J is TRBJ2-7 and V is TRBV2, with D possibly matching TRBD1 (5 bases). This CDR3 is 13 amino acids long. The germline gives CDR1 SNHLY, CDR2 FYNNEI. Trimming removed 5 bases from V and 3 bases from J, with 11 bases in between. CDR3 sequence reads: CASSTQGFYEQYF. In nucleotides, the CDR3 is TGTGCCAGCAGTACCCAGGGTTTCTACGAGCAGTACTTC.

V is TRBV7-8 and J is TRBJ1-1, with a weak D call TRBD1 (5 bases). CDR3 size: 16 residues. Germline values: CDR1 SGHVS, CDR2 FQNEAQ. V was trimmed by 3 bases and J by 0 bases, leaving 14 bases between them. For the CDR3, the DNA is TGTGCCAGCAGCTTGGGGCGGCAGACCTTGAACACTGAAGCTTTCTTT. This encodes CASSLGRQTLNTEAFF.